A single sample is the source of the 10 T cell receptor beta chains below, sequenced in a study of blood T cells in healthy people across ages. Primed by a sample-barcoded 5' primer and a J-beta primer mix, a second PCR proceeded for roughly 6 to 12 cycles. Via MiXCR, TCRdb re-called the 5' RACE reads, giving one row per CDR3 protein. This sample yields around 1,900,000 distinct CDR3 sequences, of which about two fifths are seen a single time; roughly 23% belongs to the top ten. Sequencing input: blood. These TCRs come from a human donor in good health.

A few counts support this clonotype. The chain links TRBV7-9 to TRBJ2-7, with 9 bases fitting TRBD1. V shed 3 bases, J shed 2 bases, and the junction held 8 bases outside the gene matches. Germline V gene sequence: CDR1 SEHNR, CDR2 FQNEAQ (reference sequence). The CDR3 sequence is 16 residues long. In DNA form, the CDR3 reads TGTGCCAGCAGCTTCCCGACAGGGGGAGCAGCCTACGAGCAGTACTTC. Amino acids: CASSFPTGGAAYEQYF.

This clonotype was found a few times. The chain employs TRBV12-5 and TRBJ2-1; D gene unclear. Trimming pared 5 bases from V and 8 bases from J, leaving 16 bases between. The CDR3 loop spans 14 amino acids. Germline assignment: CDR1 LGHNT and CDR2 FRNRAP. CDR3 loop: CASGPPVNWDEQFF. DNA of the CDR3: TGTGCTAGTGGTCCCCCTGTTAACTGGGATGAGCAGTTCTTC.

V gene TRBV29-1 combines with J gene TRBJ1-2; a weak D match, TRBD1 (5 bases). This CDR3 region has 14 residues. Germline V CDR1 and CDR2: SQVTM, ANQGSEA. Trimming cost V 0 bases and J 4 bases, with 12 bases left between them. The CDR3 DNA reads TGCAGCGTTGAAGAGGACAAGAGGGGCTATGGCTACACCTTC. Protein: CSVEEDKRGYGYTF.

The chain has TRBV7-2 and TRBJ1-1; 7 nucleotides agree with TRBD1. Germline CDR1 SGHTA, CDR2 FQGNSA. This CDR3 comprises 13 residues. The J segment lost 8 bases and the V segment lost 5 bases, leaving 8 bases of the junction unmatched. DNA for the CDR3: TGTGCCAGCAGCCCGTTAGGGGGCGGGGAAGCTTTCTTT. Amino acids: CASSPLGGGEAFF.

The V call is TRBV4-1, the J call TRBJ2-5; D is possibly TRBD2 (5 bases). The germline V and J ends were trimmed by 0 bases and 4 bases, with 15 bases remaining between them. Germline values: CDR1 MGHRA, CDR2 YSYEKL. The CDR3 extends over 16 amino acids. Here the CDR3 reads CASSQEELVRGETQYF. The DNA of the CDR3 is TGCGCCAGCAGCCAAGAAGAGTTGGTCCGGGGAGAGACCCAGTACTTC.

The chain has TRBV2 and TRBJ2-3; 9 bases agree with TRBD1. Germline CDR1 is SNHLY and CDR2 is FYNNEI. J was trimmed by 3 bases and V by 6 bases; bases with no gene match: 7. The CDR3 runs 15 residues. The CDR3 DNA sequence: TGTGCCAGCAGCCCCGGGACAGGGAAAACAGATACGCAGTATTTT. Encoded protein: CASSPGTGKTDTQYF. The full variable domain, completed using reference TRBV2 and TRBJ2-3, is EPEVTQTPSHQVTQMGQEVILRCVPISNHLYFYWYRQILGQKVEFLVSFYNNEISEKSEIFDDQFSVERPDGSNFTLKIRSTKLEDSAMYFCASSPGTGKTDTQYFGPGTRLTVL.

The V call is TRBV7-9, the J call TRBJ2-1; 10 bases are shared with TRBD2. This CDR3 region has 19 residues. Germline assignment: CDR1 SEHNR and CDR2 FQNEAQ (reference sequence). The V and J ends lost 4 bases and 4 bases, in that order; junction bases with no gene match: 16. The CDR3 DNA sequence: TGTGCCAGCAGCTATCATTTAGAAGACCGGACTAGCGGATACAATGAGCAGTTCTTC. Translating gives CASSYHLEDRTSGYNEQFF.

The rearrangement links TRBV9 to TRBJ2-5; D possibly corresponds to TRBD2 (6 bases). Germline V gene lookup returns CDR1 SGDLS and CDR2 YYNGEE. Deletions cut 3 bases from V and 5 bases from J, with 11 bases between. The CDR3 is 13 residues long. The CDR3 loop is CASSAPTRETQYF. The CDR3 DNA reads TGTGCCAGCAGCGCACCGACTAGGGAGACCCAGTACTTC.

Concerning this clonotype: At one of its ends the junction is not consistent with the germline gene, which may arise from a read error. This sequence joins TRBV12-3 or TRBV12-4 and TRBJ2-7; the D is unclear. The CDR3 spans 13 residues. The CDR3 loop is CAGSRTTFYEQYF. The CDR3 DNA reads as TGTGCCGGCAGCCGTACTACCTTCTACGAGCAGTACTTC.

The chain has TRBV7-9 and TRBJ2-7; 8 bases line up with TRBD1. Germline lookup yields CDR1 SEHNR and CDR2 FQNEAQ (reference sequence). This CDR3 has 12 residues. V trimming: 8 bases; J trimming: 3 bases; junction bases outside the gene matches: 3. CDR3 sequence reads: CASQGANYEQYF. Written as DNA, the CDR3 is TGTGCCAGCCAGGGGGCTAACTACGAGCAGTACTTC.